This T cell receptor (beta chain) was sequenced during a study of T cell repertoires in cytomegalovirus infection. About the research overall: Public TCR beta signatures were indicative of both CMV infection and a matching HLA type.

A single record per CDR3 protein comes from TCRdb applying MiXCR to the reads. The table records 900,000 to 950,000 distinct CDR3 sequences, approximately 32% of them present only once. Of note for this clonotype: The antigen is not known.

Sample: cultured CD8+ T cells from PBMCs, taken from culture after CMV antigen stimulation. The clonotype comes from a human donor in good health (CMV status not recorded). Some clones in this sample may be carry-over from other donors' samples.

Here the CDR3 DNA reads TGCGCCAGCAGCCAAGATAACGGACTAGCGGGCTTAGATACGCAGTATTTT. Its protein is CASSQDNGLAGLDTQYF. The genes are TRBV4-1 and TRBJ2-3; 11 bases map to TRBD2. Germline assignment: CDR1 MGHRA and CDR2 YSYEKL. The CDR3 consists of 17 residues. The V segment lost 0 bases and the J segment 5 bases; nucleotides outside the gene matches: 7.